This T cell receptor (beta chain) was captured in a study of blood T cell repertoires in COVID-19 (dated by TCRdb to 2019 to 2021). The study in broad terms: Samples from collaborators originated in the United States, Italy and Spain and spanned both the acute and convalescent phases of COVID-19. The material from the prospective study consisted of cDNA or gDNA derived from T cells, B-cell-depleted T cells, or PBMCs. The dataset comprised deeply sampled blood TCRbeta repertoires from subjects exposed to, actively infected with, or recovered from COVID-19. The repertoires were released in a freely available public database meant as a resource for research on the immune response to SARS-CoV-2. The samples were drawn from two sources: the first 160 participants of the ongoing ImmuneRACE study, and fewer than 1,500 subjects contributed by 6 global collaborators. Sample metadata almost always included a de-identified subject ID, COVID-19 status, age in years and sex. HLA class I and class II types, where available, came from metadata supplied by the sample provider rather than from assay-based typing. Overall study results and their limits: How much clinical and demographic metadata was included differed by source and by participant, and the metadata was provided uncurated.

One collaborating source in Seattle enrolled patients while the patients were actively infected and followed the patients over time throughout the course of disease. Collaborating institutions collected whole blood in K2EDTA tubes following their own protocols. For TCRbeta analysis, collaborators shipped samples as frozen whole blood, isolated PBMCs, or DNA extracted from either of those sample types. The immunoSEQ Assay, a bias-controlled multiplex PCR, was used to amplify TCRbeta CDR3 regions from genomic DNA. From the authors' description of their analysis: The number of nucleated cells in each sample was estimated from the amplification of reference gene primers within the assay. To quantify the absolute abundance of each unique TCRbeta CDR3 rearrangement, sequence reads were collapsed and filtered. For each sample, productive Simpson clonality was calculated as the square root of Simpson's diversity index over productive rearrangements. Held by TCRdb, this immuneACCESS table contains in-frame sequences only and omits some clones. Under half of the omission traces to an unresolved V gene where checked; the cause of the rest is unknown. That table is the source of V, J and clone size, and D and trimming were worked out from the DNA. This sample gives under 150,000 clones in total; around 83% of them show up just once. More than 5% of the sample is held by the ten biggest clonotypes.

As to this clone: Its antigen has not been determined. No base quality information exists; no much larger clone differs at one position.

Sequencing was carried out using peripheral blood. The TCR comes from a woman aged 55 to 70 with COVID-19, enrolled during active disease.

The CDR3 corresponds to CASSDSGGGAIGGEQYF. The DNA sequence is as follows: TGTGCCAGCAGCGACTCCGGCGGGGGGGCCATAGGAGGCGAGCAGTACTTC. The rearranged segments are TRBV7-9 and TRBJ2-7, and TRBD2 aligns with 9 junction nucleotides. Per the germline V gene (reference sequence), SEHNR is the CDR1 and FQNEAQ is the CDR2. The V end gives up 5 bases and the J end 6 bases, leaving 17 bases in the junction not matched to a gene. The CDR3 starts with the cysteine, ends with the phenylalanine, and has 17 residues. The CDR3 DNA has 51 bases and is translated from base 1. Beyond the CDR3, the reference TRBV7-9 and TRBJ2-7 genes provide the residues; the full variable domain reads: DTGVSQNPRHKITKRGQNVTFRCDPISEHNRLYWYRQTLGQGPEFLTYFQNEAQLEKSRLLSDRFSAERPKGSFSTLEIQRTEQGDSAMYLCASSDSGGGAIGGEQYFGPGTRLTVT.